This T cell receptor beta chain appears in the sequencing data of a study of OX40 agonist ivuxolimab in advanced cancers. V lost 1 base to trimming and J lost 3 bases; unmatched junction nucleotides: 16. CDR1 GTSNPN and CDR2 SVGIG come from the germline V gene (reference sequence). The CDR3 is made up of 18 amino acids. Here immunoSEQ multiplex PCR was the method, and the copy in TCRdb shows in-frame clones only, minus some. The data hold 75,000 to 100,000 clones, with about four fifths observed a single time. The V call is TRBV30, the J call TRBJ1-1; 8 bases map to TRBD1. This specimen consisted of CD4+ or CD8+ T cells sorted from blood, obtained in a trial of the OX40 agonist ivuxolimab. The TCR comes from an adult with an advanced solid tumor such as melanoma, head and neck, liver or kidney cancer. Here the CDR3 DNA reads TGTGCCTGGAGTGCGAACAGGGGGGGGATGAGAAAGTACACTGAAGCTTTCTTT. Protein sequence: CAWSANRGGMRKYTEAFF.